This TCR beta chain was observed in a study of shared clonotypes between healthy human individuals. As for the study in general: CD4 naive and CD4 memory each took three plates per donor, while CD8 naive took two and CD8 memory one. Regarding the study as a whole: Memory subsets generally showed lower estimated richness than naive subsets. Sorted-subset samples were not fully sequenced, rarefaction indicated.

Sorted subsets were amplified in replicate PCRs using about 200 ng DNA, around 30,000 T cell genomes. Repertoires were generated with immunoSEQ multiplex PCR, while TCRdb's copy carries only in-frame clones and drops some. In the table there are about 820,000 clones, more than 85% of which are singletons. The naive CD8 population came from CD45RO-negative cells selected for CCR7, without terminally differentiated effector memory CD45RA+ cells. In the case of this clone: What it binds is unknown.

Germline V CDR1 and CDR2: SGHTA, FQGNSA. The CDR3 covers 15 residues. V was pared by 0 bases and J by 6 bases, with 3 bases of the junction left unmatched. The clonotype was recovered from a man aged 25 to 45 in good health. The chain has TRBV7-2 and TRBJ2-1, with 9 bases fitting TRBD2. The sequencing input was naive CD8+ T cells sorted from blood. The CDR3 DNA follows: TGTGCCAGCAGCTTAGCGGGACTAGCCTTCAATGAGCAGTTCTTC. The encoded protein is CASSLAGLAFNEQFF.